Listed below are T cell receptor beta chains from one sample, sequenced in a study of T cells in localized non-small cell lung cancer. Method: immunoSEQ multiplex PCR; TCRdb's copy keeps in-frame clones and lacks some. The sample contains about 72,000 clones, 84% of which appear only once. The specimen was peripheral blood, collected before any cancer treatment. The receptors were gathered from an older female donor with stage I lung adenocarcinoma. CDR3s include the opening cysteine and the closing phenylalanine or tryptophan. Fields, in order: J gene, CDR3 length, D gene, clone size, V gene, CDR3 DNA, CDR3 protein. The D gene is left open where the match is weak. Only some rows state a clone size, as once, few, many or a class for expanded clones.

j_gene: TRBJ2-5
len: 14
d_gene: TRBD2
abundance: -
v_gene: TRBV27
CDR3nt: TGTGCCAGCAGCCGTGGACTAGCGGAAGAGACCCAGTACTTC
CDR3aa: CASSRGLAEETQYF

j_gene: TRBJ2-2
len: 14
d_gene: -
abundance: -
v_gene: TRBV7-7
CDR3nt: TGTGCTAGCAGCCCCCGGACAGCGGCCGGGGAGCTGTTTTTT
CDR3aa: CASSPRTAAGELFF

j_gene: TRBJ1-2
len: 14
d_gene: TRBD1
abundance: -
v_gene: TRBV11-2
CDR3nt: TGTGCCAGCAGCTTAACGACAGGGGAGGCTGGCTACACCTTC
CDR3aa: CASSLTTGEAGYTF

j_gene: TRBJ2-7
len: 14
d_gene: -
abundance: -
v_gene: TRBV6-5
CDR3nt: TGTGCCAGCAGTTACAATCGACTCGCTTACGAGCAGTACTTC
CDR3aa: CASSYNRLAYEQYF

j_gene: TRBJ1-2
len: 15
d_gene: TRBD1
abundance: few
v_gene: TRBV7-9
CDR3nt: TGTGCCAGCAGCTTACAGGGGGCCCTAGGCTATGGCTACACCTTC
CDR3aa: CASSLQGALGYGYTF

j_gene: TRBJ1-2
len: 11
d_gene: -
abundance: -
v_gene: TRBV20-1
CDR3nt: TGCAGTGCCCCAAGGCCCGATGGCTACACCTTC
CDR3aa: CSAPRPDGYTF

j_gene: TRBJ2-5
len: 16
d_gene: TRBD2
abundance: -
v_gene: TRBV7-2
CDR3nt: TGTGCCAGCAGCCCAGACCCACTAGCGGGAGCGAAGACCCAGTACTTC
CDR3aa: CASSPDPLAGAKTQYF

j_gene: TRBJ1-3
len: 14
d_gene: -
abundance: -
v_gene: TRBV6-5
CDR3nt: TGTGCCAGCAGCCCCCCAGGGTCTGGAAACACCATATATTTT
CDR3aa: CASSPPGSGNTIYF

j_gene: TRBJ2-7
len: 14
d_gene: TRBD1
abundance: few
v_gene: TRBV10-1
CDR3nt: TGCGCCAGCAGTGTTGGGACAGCCCTCTACGAGCAGTACTTC
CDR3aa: CASSVGTALYEQYF

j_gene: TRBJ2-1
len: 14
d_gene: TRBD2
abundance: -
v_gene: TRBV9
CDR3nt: TGTGCCAGCAGCGTTAGCGGGAGGGCGGATGAGCAGTTCTTC
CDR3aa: CASSVSGRADEQFF

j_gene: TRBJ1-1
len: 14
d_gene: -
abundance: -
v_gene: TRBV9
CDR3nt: TGTGCCAGCAGCGTAGGGTTCCCGACAAATGAAGCTTTCTTT
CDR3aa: CASSVGFPTNEAFF

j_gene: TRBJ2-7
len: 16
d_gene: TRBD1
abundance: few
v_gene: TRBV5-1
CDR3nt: TGCGCCAGCAGCTGGACAGGGGGCCTAAGCTCCTACGAGCAGTACTTC
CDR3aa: CASSWTGGLSSYEQYF

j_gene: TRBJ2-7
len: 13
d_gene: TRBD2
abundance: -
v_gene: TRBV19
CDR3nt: TGTGCCAGTAGTTCTAGCGGGACAGCCGAGCAGTACTTC
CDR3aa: CASSSSGTAEQYF

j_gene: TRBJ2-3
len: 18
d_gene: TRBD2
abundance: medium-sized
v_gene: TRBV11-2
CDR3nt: TGTGCCAGCAGCTTAATGGTAGCGGGAGGGCCTAGTACAGATACGCAGTATTTT
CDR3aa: CASSLMVAGGPSTDTQYF

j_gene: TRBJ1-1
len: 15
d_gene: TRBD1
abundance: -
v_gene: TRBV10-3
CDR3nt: TGTGCCATCAGTGGATCTGGGACAGGGGGCACTGAAGCTTTCTTT
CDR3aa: CAISGSGTGGTEAFF

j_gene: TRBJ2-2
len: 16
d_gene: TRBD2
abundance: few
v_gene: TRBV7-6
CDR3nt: TGTGCCAGCAGCCGTCTTGGCGGGGGTGGCACCGGGGAGCTGTTTTTT
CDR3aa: CASSRLGGGGTGELFF

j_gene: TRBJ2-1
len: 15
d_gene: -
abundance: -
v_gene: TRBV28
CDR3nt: TGTGCCAACGAAGGGGGAGGACCGATCTACAATGAGCAGTTCTTC
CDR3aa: CANEGGGPIYNEQFF

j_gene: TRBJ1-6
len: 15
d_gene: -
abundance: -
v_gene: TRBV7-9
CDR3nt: TGTGCCAGCAGCTTAGGGGAGACCTATAATTCACCCCTCCACTTT
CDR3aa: CASSLGETYNSPLHF

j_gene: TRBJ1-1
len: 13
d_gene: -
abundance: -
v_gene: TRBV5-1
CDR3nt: TGCGCCAGTGAAACAGGGAGTGGAACTGAAGCTTTCTTT
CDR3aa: CASETGSGTEAFF

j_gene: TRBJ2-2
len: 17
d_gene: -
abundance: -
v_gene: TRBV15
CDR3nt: TGTGCCACCAGCAGAGACGTCGGTGGGGTCAACACCGGGGAGCTGTTTTTT
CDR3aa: CATSRDVGGVNTGELFF

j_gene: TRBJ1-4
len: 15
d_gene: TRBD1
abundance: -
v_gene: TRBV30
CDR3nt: TGTGCCTGGAGTGCCGGGGCAGGGGGCACTGAAAAACTGTTTTTT
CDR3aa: CAWSAGAGGTEKLFF

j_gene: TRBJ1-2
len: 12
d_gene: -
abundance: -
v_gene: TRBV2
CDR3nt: TGTGCCAGCAGTGTGTCGAGCTATGGCTACACCTTC
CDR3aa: CASSVSSYGYTF

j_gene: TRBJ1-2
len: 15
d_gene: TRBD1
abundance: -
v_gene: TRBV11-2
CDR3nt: TGTGCCAGCAGCTACCCCGCCGGGACAGGAGATGGCTACACCTTC
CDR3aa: CASSYPAGTGDGYTF

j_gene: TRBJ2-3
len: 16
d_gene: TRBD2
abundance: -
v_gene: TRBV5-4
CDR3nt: TGTGCCAGCAGCTTGAAGAGCCTAGCGGGCACAGATACGCAGTATTTT
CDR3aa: CASSLKSLAGTDTQYF

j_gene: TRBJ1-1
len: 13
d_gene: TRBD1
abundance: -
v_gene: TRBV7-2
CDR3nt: TGTGCCAGCAGCCAAGACAGGGTCTCTGAAGCTTTCTTT
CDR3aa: CASSQDRVSEAFF

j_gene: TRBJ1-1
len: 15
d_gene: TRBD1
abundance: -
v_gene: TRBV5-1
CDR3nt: TGCGCCAGCAGCTTGACCGGGACAGGGAACACTGAAGCTTTCTTT
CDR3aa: CASSLTGTGNTEAFF

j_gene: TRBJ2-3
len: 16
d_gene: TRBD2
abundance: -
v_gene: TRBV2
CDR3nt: TGTGCCAGCAGTGAAACCCAAATAGGGACTATCGATACGCAGTATTTT
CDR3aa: CASSETQIGTIDTQYF

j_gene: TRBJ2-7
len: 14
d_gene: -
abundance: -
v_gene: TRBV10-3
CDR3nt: TGTGCCATCAGGCCGGACAGCGGACCCTACGAGCAGTACTTC
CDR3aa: CAIRPDSGPYEQYF